Many counts were recorded for the clone carrying this TCR beta chain. Its specificity is unknown. This sample was included in a study of T-cell memory formation after mild COVID-19. The wider study: The TCR clusters were mostly specific to one donor.

The TCR alpha and TCR beta cDNA libraries, bearing sample barcodes and UMIs, were generated by 5'RACE using constant-segment primers. TCRdb ran MiXCR on the 5' RACE reads and lists one entry per CDR3 protein. This table holds fewer than 400,000 distinct CDR3 sequences, about an eighth found once. Regarding the study as a whole: The CD4+ clones that contracted clustered mainly within CM and EM, and the CD8+ clones concentrated in EMRA.

CDR1 and CDR2 (germline): SGHTA, FQGNSA. V lost 5 bases, J lost 4 bases, and 14 bases lay in between. The CDR3 spans 14 residues. The material sequenced was PBMCs or a T cell subset sorted from them (not recorded which). The receptor was isolated from a man aged 18-30 years who had mild COVID-19 (a few samples of this study predate the infection). Cell type and time point are not known. The chain employs TRBV7-2 and TRBJ1-1; a possible D gene is TRBD1 (5 bases). The CDR3 region has the DNA TGTGCCAGCAGCCCCCGAGTTAGGGGCACTGAAGCTTTCTTT. As protein: CASSPRVRGTEAFF.